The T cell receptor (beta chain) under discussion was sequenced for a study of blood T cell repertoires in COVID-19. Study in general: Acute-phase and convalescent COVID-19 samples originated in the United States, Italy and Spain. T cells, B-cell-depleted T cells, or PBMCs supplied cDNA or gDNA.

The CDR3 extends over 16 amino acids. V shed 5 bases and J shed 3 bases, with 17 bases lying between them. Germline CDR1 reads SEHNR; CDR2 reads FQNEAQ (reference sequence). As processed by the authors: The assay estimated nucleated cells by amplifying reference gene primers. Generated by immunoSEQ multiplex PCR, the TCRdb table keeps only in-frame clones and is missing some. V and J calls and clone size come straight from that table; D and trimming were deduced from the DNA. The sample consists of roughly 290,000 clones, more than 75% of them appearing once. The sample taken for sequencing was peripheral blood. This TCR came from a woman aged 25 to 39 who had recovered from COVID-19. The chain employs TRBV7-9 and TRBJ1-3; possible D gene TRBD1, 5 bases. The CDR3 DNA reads TGTGCCAGCAGCCTATCTTTCAGGGTCCGTGGAAACACCATATATTTT. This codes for CASSLSFRVRGNTIYF.